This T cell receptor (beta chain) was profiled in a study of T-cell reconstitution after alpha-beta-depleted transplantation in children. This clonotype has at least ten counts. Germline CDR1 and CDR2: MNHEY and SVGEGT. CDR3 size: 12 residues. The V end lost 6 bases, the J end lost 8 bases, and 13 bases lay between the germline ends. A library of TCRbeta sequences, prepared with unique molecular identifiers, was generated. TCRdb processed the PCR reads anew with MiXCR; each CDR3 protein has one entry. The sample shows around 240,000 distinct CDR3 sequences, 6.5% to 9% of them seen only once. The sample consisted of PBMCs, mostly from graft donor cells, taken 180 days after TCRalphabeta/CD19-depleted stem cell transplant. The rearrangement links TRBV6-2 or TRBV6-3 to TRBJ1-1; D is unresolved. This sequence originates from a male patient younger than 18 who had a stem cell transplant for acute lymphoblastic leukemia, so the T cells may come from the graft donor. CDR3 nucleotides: TGTGCCAGCAGGCGGTACAGCACCGAAGCTTTCTTT. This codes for CASRRYSTEAFF.